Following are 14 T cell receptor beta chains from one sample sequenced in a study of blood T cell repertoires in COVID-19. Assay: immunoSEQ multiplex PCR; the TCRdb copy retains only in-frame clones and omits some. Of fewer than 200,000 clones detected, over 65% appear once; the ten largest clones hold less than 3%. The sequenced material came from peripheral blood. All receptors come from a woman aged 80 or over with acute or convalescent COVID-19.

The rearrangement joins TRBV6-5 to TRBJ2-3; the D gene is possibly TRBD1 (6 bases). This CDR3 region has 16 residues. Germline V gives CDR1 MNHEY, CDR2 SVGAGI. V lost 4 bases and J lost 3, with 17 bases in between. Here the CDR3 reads CASSFAGVMETDTQYF. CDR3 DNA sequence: TGTGCCAGCAGTTTTGCAGGGGTGATGGAAACAGATACGCAGTATTTT.

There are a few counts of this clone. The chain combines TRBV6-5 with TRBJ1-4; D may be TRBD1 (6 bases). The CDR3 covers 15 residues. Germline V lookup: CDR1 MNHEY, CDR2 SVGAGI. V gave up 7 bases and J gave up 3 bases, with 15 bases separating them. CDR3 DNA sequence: TGTGCCAGCAATACCGGGACAAGTGCTAATGAAAAACTGTTTTTT. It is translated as CASNTGTSANEKLFF.

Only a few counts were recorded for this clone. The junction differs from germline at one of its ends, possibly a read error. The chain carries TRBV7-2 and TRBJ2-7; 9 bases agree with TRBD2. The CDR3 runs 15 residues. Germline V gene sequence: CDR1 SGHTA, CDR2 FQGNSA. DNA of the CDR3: TGTGCCAGCAACTTAAGGGCTAGCGGGATTGGCGAGCAGTACTTC. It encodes CASNLRASGIGEQYF.

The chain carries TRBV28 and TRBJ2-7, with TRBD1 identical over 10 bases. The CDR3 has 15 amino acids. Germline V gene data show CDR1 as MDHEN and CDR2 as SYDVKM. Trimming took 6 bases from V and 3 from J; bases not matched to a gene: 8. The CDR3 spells CASSPPGQGYYEQYF. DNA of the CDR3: TGTGCCAGCAGCCCCCCGGGACAGGGGTACTACGAGCAGTACTTC.

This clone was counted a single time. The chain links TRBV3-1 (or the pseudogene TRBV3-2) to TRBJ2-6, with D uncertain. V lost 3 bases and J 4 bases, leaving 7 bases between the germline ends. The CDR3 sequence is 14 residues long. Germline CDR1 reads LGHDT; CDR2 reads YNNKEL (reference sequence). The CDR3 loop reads CASSQSAGANVLTF. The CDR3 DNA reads TGTGCCAGCAGCCAGAGTGCGGGGGCCAACGTCCTGACTTTC.

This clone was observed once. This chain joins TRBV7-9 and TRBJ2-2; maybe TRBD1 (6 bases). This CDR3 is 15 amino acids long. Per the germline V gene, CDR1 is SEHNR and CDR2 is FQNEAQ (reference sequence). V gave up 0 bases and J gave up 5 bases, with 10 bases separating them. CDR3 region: CASSLARQGTGELFF. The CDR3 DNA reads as TGTGCCAGCAGCTTAGCGCGCCAGGGGACCGGGGAGCTGTTTTTT. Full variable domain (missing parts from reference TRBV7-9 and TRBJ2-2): DTGVSQNPRHKITKRGQNVTFRCDPISEHNRLYWYRQTLGQGPEFLTYFQNEAQLEKSRLLSDRFSAERPKGSFSTLEIQRTEQGDSAMYLCASSLARQGTGELFFGEGSRLTVL.

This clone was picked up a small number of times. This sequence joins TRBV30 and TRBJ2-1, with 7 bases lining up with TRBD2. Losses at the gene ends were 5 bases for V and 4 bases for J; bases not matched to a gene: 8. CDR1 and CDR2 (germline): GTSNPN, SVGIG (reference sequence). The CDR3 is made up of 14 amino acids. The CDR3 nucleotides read TGTGCCTGGGCTGGGCTAGCGGTTTACAATGAGCAGTTCTTC. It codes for CAWAGLAVYNEQFF.

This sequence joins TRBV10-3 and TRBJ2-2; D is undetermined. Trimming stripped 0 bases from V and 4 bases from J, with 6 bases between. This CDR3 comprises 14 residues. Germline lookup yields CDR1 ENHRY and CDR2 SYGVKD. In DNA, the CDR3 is TGTGCCATCAGTGAGTCTCGCAGCACCGGGGAGCTGTTTTTT. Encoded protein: CAISESRSTGELFF.

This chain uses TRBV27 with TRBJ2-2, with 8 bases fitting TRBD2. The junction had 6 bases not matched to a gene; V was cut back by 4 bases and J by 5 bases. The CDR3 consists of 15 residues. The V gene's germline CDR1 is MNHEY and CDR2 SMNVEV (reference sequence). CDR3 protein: CASSSLAGGTGELFF. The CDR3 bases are TGTGCCAGCAGTTCCCTAGCGGGCGGAACCGGGGAGCTGTTTTTT.

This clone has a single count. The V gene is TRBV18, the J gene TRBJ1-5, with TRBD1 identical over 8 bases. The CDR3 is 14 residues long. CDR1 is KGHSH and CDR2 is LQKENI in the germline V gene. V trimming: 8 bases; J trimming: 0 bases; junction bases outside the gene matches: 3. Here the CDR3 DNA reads TGTGCCAGCGCACAGGGGGATAGCAATCAGCCCCAGCATTTT. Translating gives CASAQGDSNQPQHF. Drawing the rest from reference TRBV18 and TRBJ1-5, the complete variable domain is NAGVMQNPRHLVRRRGQEARLRCSPMKGHSHVYWYRQLPEEGLKFMVYLQKENIIDESGMPKERFSAEFPKEGPSILRIQQVVRGDSAAYFCASAQGDSNQPQHFGDGTRLSIL.

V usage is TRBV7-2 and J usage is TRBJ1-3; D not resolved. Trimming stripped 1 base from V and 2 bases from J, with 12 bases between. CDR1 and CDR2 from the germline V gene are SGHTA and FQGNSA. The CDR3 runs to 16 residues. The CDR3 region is CASSLVPGAAGNTIYF. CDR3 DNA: TGTGCCAGCAGCTTAGTACCCGGCGCGGCTGGAAACACCATATATTTT.

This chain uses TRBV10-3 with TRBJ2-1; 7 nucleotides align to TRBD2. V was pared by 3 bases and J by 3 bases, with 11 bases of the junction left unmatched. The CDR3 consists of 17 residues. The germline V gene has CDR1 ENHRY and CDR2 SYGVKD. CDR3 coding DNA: TGTGCCATCAGTGATGGTATCGGCGGGAGTTTCTACAATGAGCAGTTCTTC. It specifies CAISDGIGGSFYNEQFF.

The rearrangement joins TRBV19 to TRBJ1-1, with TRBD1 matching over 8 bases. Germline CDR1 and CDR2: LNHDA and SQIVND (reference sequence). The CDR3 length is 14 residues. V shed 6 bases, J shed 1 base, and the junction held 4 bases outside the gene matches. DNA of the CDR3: TGTGCCAGTAGGACGGACAGGGAGAACACTGAAGCTTTCTTT. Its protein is CASRTDRENTEAFF.

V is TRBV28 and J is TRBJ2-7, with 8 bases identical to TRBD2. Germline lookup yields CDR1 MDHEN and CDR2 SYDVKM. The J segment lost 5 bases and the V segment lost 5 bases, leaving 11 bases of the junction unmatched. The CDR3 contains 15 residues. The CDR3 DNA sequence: TGTGCCAGCAGTAGCCCGGGGGGGGCTAGTCACGAGCAGTACTTC. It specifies CASSSPGGASHEQYF.